The 13 T cell receptor beta chains below were found in one sample sequenced in a study of CD8 T cells in Susac syndrome. RNA, at about 0.45 to 1 ug, was reverse transcribed with random hexamers. TCRdb re-derived calls from the immunoSEQ multiplex PCR reads in MiXCR, one entry per CDR3 protein. The sample consists of approximately 120,000 distinct CDR3 sequences, approximately 93% of them appearing once. Material for sequencing was CD8+ T cells from PBMCs. These receptors were taken from a human donor with multiple sclerosis.

This clonotype was recorded only once. The rearrangement joins TRBV10-2 to TRBJ2-7; the D call may be TRBD1 or TRBD2 (5 bases each). The CDR3 totals 12 residues. Trimming left V 8 bases short and J 2 bases short, with 10 bases between. Germline assignment: CDR1 WSHSY and CDR2 SAAADI. The CDR3 region has the DNA TGCGCCAGCTGGGACGGACCCTACGAGCAGTACTTC. This codes for CASWDGPYEQYF.

V is TRBV30 and J is TRBJ2-7, with 10 positions matching TRBD1. This CDR3 has 15 residues. Trimming cost V 0 bases and J 3 bases; bases outside gene matches: 5. Looked up from germline, CDR1 is GTSNPN and CDR2 is SVGIG (reference sequence). CDR3 protein: CAWSVLGTGVYEQYF. In nucleotides, the CDR3 is TGTGCCTGGAGTGTACTAGGGACAGGGGTCTACGAGCAGTACTTC.

The V and J genes are TRBV20-1 and TRBJ1-1; D is unresolved. CDR1 and CDR2 (germline): DFQATT, SNEGSKA (reference sequence). Trimming shortened V by 6 bases and J by 3 bases, and 29 bases separated the two germline ends. The CDR3 consists of 18 residues. In DNA, the CDR3 is TGCAGTGCCGGGCCTCAGTGGGATCGGAGGCCCGAGGACACTGAAGCTTTCTTT. Amino acid sequence: CSAGPQWDRRPEDTEAFF.

CDR3 residues: CASSLHPGQGGYGYTF. The CDR3 coding sequence is TGCGCCAGCAGCCTCCACCCGGGACAGGGCGGCTATGGCTACACCTTC. The rearrangement joins TRBV4-1 to TRBJ1-2, with 9 bases identical to TRBD1. In germline, CDR1 is MGHRA, CDR2 YSYEKL. V trimming: 4 bases; J trimming: 4 bases; junction bases outside the gene matches: 10. This CDR3 region has 16 residues.

This chain links TRBV30 with TRBJ2-1; tentatively, D is TRBD2 (6 bases). V lost 5 bases and J 6 bases, leaving 14 bases between the germline ends. CDR1 is GTSNPN, CDR2 SVGIG, per germline (reference sequence). The CDR3 is 13 amino acids. The CDR3 spells CAWGPGTSNEQFF. The CDR3, as DNA: TGTGCCTGGGGCCCCGGGACTTCCAATGAGCAGTTCTTC.

The rearrangement uses TRBV27 and TRBJ2-2, with a tentative D call TRBD1 (5 bases). V gave up 2 bases and J gave up 5 bases, with 12 bases separating them. Looked up from germline, CDR1 is MNHEY and CDR2 is SMNVEV (reference sequence). This CDR3 region has 15 residues. The CDR3: CASSLRQGRTGELFF. CDR3 nucleotide sequence: TGTGCCAGCAGTTTACGGCAGGGCCGGACCGGGGAGCTGTTTTTT.

This chain uses TRBV6-1 with TRBJ1-4, with D hard to call. The CDR3 extends over 10 amino acids. Germline CDR1 MNHNS, CDR2 SASEGT. The germline V and J ends were trimmed by 3 bases and 12 bases, with 5 bases remaining between them. The DNA of the CDR3 is TGTGCCAGCAGTGACGGGGAACTGTTTTTT. Amino acids: CASSDGELFF.

The chain has TRBV9 and TRBJ2-1, with a weak D call TRBD1 (8 bases). Germline V gene sequence: CDR1 SGDLS, CDR2 YYNGEE. The CDR3 sequence is 18 residues long. V lost 3 bases, J lost 4 bases, and 23 bases lay in between. DNA for the CDR3: TGTGCCAGCAGCGCCCCGGCGACAGGGGAGGGGAGATACAATGAGCAGTTCTTC. Protein sequence: CASSAPATGEGRYNEQFF.

The chain is built from TRBV29-1 and TRBJ2-3; D may be TRBD2 (5 bases). The CDR3 is 14 amino acids. Trimming removed 4 bases at V and 1 base at J, with 12 bases between. Germline V lookup: CDR1 SQVTM, CDR2 ANQGSEA. CDR3 nucleotides: TGCAGCGTTGTCGCGGGTTCCGGCACAGATACGCAGTATTTT. This translates into CSVVAGSGTDTQYF.

The rearrangement joins TRBV7-9 to TRBJ1-1; the D gene is possibly TRBD1 (5 bases). The CDR3 consists of 16 residues. Germline V gene sequence: CDR1 SEHNR, CDR2 FQNEAQ (reference sequence). The V end lost 5 bases, the J end lost 0 bases, and 16 bases lay between the germline ends. The CDR3 here is CASSPDTIKLNTEAFF. The CDR3 nucleotides are TGTGCCAGCAGCCCGGACACAATCAAACTGAACACTGAAGCTTTCTTT.

This clonotype was found once. The chain combines TRBV16 with TRBJ1-1; the D is unclear. V was trimmed by 2 bases and J by 7 bases, leaving 8 bases between them. Germline values: CDR1 KGHSY, CDR2 FQNENV. The CDR3 contains 12 residues. The CDR3 DNA reads as TGTGCCAGCAGCCAACTTGGTAGTGAAGCTTTCTTT. This codes for CASSQLGSEAFF.

The CDR3 region has the DNA TGCAGTTCTAGAGACGCCTCCTACAATGAGCAGTTCTTC. Encoded protein: CSSRDASYNEQFF. The chain joins TRBV29-1 to TRBJ2-1; no reliable D call. Germline V gene data show CDR1 as SQVTM and CDR2 as ANQGSEA. The CDR3 has 13 residues.

The chain couples TRBV7-8 to TRBJ2-5; the D gene is possibly TRBD2 (6 bases). The CDR3 sequence is 15 residues long. Trimming left V 5 bases short and J 5 bases short, with 18 bases between. Germline V lookup: CDR1 SGHVS, CDR2 FQNEAQ. CDR3: CASSPRWAAGETQYF. The CDR3 region has the DNA TGTGCCAGCAGCCCCCGGTGGGCCGCGGGGGAGACCCAGTACTTC.